Below, 24 T cell receptor beta chains from the same sample are listed, as sequenced in a study of blood T cell repertoires in COVID-19. TCRdb's table, derived via immunoSEQ multiplex PCR, lists solely in-frame clones and lacks some. The sample carries approximately 250,000 clones, 70% to 90% recorded once. The source material was PBMCs or T cells enriched from blood (not recorded which). These receptors were obtained from a woman aged 60 to 75 in a cohort exposed to, infected with or recovered from COVID-19 (not recorded which).

This sequence joins TRBV6-2 or TRBV6-3 and TRBJ2-3; D not resolved. Germline CDR1 reads MNHEY; CDR2 reads SVGEGT. The V gene lost 2 bases and the J gene lost 5 bases, with 8 bases spanning the gap. The CDR3 is 13 residues long. The CDR3: CASSYLLRDTQYF. In nucleotides, the CDR3 is TGTGCCAGCAGTTACCTTTTGAGAGATACGCAGTATTTT.

To note about this clone: This same CDR3 is encoded by further DNA sequences in the sample. This sequence joins TRBV28 and TRBJ2-1; 11 nucleotides line up with TRBD2. V shed 6 bases and J 4 bases; nucleotides not matched to a gene: 5. CDR3 size: 15 residues. Germline V gives CDR1 MDHEN, CDR2 SYDVKM. The chain's CDR3 is CASSSGTSGYNEQFF. The CDR3 DNA reads as TGTGCCAGCAGCTCCGGGACTAGCGGTTACAATGAGCAGTTCTTC.

This clone showed up just once. This sequence joins TRBV4-1 and TRBJ1-4; D is possibly TRBD1 (6 bases). Germline CDR1 is MGHRA and CDR2 is YSYEKL. The CDR3 totals 12 residues. Trimming stripped 3 bases from V and 12 bases from J, with 11 bases between. The DNA of the CDR3 is TGCGCCAGCAGCCACAGGGGTTGGGAACTGTTTTTT. Amino acids: CASSHRGWELFF.

This chain uses TRBV1 with TRBJ2-7; the table's D call of TRBD2 was not tested on the DNA. TRBV1 is a pseudogene. The CDR3 consists of 16 residues. In DNA, the CDR3 is TGCACCAGCAGCCAAGGTCGGCTAGCGGAGTGCTACGAGCAGTACTTC. It codes for CTSSQGRLAECYEQYF.

Here the CDR3 reads CASSITGTLYGYTF. CDR3 nucleotide sequence: TGTGCCAGTAGTATAACCGGGACACTCTATGGCTACACCTTC. The genes are TRBV19 and TRBJ1-2; tentatively, D is TRBD1 (6 bases). Trimming shortened V by 2 bases and J by 4 bases, and 11 bases separated the two germline ends. Germline loops: CDR1 LNHDA, CDR2 SQIVND (reference sequence). The CDR3 runs to 14 residues.

The chain links TRBV19 to TRBJ2-6, with a weak D call TRBD2 (6 bases). CDR1 and CDR2 from the germline V gene are LNHDA and SQIVND (reference sequence). The CDR3 length is 16 residues. The V and J ends lost 7 bases and 0 bases respectively, with 13 bases between them. The CDR3 nucleotides are TGTGCCAGTAATCGACCCGGGGGCTCTGGGGCCAACGTCCTGACTTTC. Its translation is CASNRPGGSGANVLTF.

The CDR3 sequence is CASSFAGRGLEAFF. CDR3 DNA: TGTGCCAGCAGTTTCGCAGGCCGTGGTCTTGAAGCTTTCTTT. The chain employs TRBV28 and TRBJ1-1; D unresolved. V lost 3 bases, J lost 7 bases, and 15 bases lay in between. Looked up from germline, CDR1 is MDHEN and CDR2 is SYDVKM. This CDR3 is built from 14 residues.

The rearrangement uses TRBV28 and TRBJ2-5; possible D gene TRBD1, 6 bases. The length of the CDR3 is 14 residues. V was clipped by 4 bases and J by 2 bases, with 11 bases between them. Germline V gene lookup returns CDR1 MDHEN and CDR2 SYDVKM. The CDR3: CASSYRVRQETQYF. The DNA of the CDR3 is TGTGCCAGCAGTTACAGGGTTAGGCAAGAGACCCAGTACTTC.

This clone was counted once. The J gene is TRBJ2-7, the V gene TRBV5-4; D perhaps matches TRBD1 (6 bases). Trimming cost V 2 bases and J 4 bases, with 13 bases left between them. The CDR3 runs 14 residues. In germline, CDR1 is SGHNT, CDR2 YYREEE (reference sequence). The CDR3 protein is CASSLNRVGYEQYF. The CDR3 region has the DNA TGTGCCAGCAGCTTAAACAGGGTTGGGTACGAGCAGTACTTC.

This clone appeared a single time. The V gene is TRBV7-6, the J gene TRBJ1-1; D remains unclear. In germline, CDR1 is SGHVS, CDR2 FNYEAQ. Trimming removed 4 bases from V and 3 bases from J, with 15 bases in between. The CDR3 sequence is 15 residues long. CDR3 DNA sequence: TGTGCCAGCAGCTCTTCAGCGTCGGAGGACACTGAAGCTTTCTTT. Protein product: CASSSSASEDTEAFF. The full variable domain, its missing parts supplied by reference TRBV7-6 and TRBJ1-1, is GAGVSQSPRYKVTKRGQDVALRCDPISGHVSLYWYRQALGQGPEFLTYFNYEAQQDKSGLPNDRFSAERPEGSISTLTIQRTEQRDSAMYRCASSSSASEDTEAFFGQGTRLTVV.

This clone showed up just a few times. The rearrangement uses TRBV5-1 and TRBJ2-1, with 9 bases lining up with TRBD2. Unmatched junction bases numbered 7, after V lost 0 bases and J lost 3 bases. CDR1 is SGHRS, CDR2 YFSETQ, per germline. The CDR3 is made up of 17 amino acids. In nucleotides, the CDR3 is TGCGCCAGCAGCTTGGTGGGCCTGCGGGAGGGCTACAATGAGCAGTTCTTC. Translation gives CASSLVGLREGYNEQFF.

The genes are TRBV5-1 and TRBJ2-1; TRBD1 matches at 12 bases. This CDR3 spans 16 amino acids. CDR1 is SGHRS and CDR2 is YFSETQ in the germline V gene. V dropped 4 bases and J dropped 8; count of bases not matched to a gene: 10. CDR3 in amino acids: CASSQSPGTGGDEQFF. DNA of the CDR3: TGCGCCAGCAGCCAAAGTCCCGGGACAGGGGGCGATGAGCAGTTCTTC.

J is TRBJ1-4 and V is TRBV5-4; 7 bases are shared with TRBD1. The CDR3 is made up of 16 amino acids. V dropped 4 bases and J dropped 4; count of bases not matched to a gene: 10. The V gene's germline CDR1 is SGHNT and CDR2 YYREEE (reference sequence). The CDR3 sequence is CASSPGQPGLNEKLFF. CDR3 bases: TGTGCCAGCAGCCCGGGACAGCCGGGGCTTAATGAAAAACTGTTTTTT.

This clone was detected only a few times. The CDR3: CASSLVSQKGAFF. The CDR3 DNA sequence: TGTGCCAGCAGTTTAGTCAGCCAAAAGGGGGCTTTCTTT. V is TRBV28 and J is TRBJ1-1; the D gene is possibly TRBD1 (5 bases). Trimming stripped 2 bases from V and 11 bases from J, with 15 bases between. The CDR3 totals 13 residues. CDR1 is MDHEN, CDR2 SYDVKM, per germline.

The chain carries TRBV18 and TRBJ2-1; 8 bases map to TRBD2. Germline CDR1 KGHSH, CDR2 LQKENI. There are 16 residues in the CDR3. The J segment lost 6 bases and the V segment lost 4 bases, leaving 11 bases of the junction unmatched. The CDR3 sequence: CASSRSAAGVSNEQFF. The CDR3 nucleotides read TGTGCCAGCTCACGCTCCGCAGCGGGAGTCTCCAATGAGCAGTTCTTC.

J is TRBJ1-4 and V is TRBV5-1; D uncertain. CDR3 length equals 14 residues. Germline V CDR1 and CDR2: SGHRS, YFSETQ. V was clipped by 4 bases and J by 8 bases, with 15 bases between them. CDR3 protein: CASSTTERREKLFF. The DNA of the CDR3 is TGCGCCAGCAGCACAACCGAGCGAAGGGAAAAACTGTTTTTT.

The chain employs TRBV7-9 and TRBJ1-1; D perhaps matches TRBD1 (5 bases). The CDR3 is 14 residues long. The germline V gene encodes CDR1 SEHNR and CDR2 FQNEAQ (reference sequence). The V end lost 0 bases, the J end lost 2 bases, and 7 bases lay between the germline ends. The CDR3: CASSLAGANTEAFF. As DNA, the CDR3 is TGTGCCAGCAGCTTAGCAGGGGCCAACACTGAAGCTTTCTTT. The full variable domain, completed using reference TRBV7-9 and TRBJ1-1, is DTGVSQNPRHKITKRGQNVTFRCDPISEHNRLYWYRQTLGQGPEFLTYFQNEAQLEKSRLLSDRFSAERPKGSFSTLEIQRTEQGDSAMYLCASSLAGANTEAFFGQGTRLTVV.

This clone was counted only a few times. V gene TRBV7-9 combines with J gene TRBJ2-7; D remains ambiguous. Germline CDR1 reads SEHNR; CDR2 reads FQNEAQ (reference sequence). The CDR3 is 13 amino acids. Trimming stripped 6 bases from V and 6 bases from J, with 15 bases between. CDR3 amino acids: CASRPDQVSEQYF. DNA for the CDR3: TGTGCCAGCAGACCCGACCAGGTGTCCGAGCAGTACTTC.

The rearrangement joins TRBV5-1 to TRBJ2-7, with TRBD2 identical over 7 bases. CDR3 length: 15 amino acids. V lost 2 bases, J lost 3 bases, and 8 bases stayed unmatched. The V gene's germline CDR1 is SGHRS and CDR2 YFSETQ. This CDR3 is CASSFGGSGDYEQYF. The CDR3 bases are TGCGCCAGCAGCTTTGGCGGGAGTGGGGACTACGAGCAGTACTTC. The whole variable domain, remainder taken from reference TRBV5-1 and TRBJ2-7, is KAGVTQTPRYLIKTRGQQVTLSCSPISGHRSVSWYQQTPGQGLQFLFEYFSETQRNKGNFPGRFSGRQFSNSRSEMNVSTLELGDSALYLCASSFGGSGDYEQYFGPGTRLTVT.

The V gene is TRBV7-2, the J gene TRBJ1-6; D is unresolved. The CDR3 is 18 amino acids. V was cut by 2 bases and J by 2 bases, with 16 bases left in between. Germline V gene sequence: CDR1 SGHTA, CDR2 FQGNSA. The CDR3 bases are TGTGCCAGCAGCTTATGGCGAGGGTTTATCACCTATAATTCACCCCTCCACTTT. Translating gives CASSLWRGFITYNSPLHF. Drawing the rest from reference TRBV7-2 and TRBJ1-6, the complete variable domain is GAGVSQSPSNKVTEKGKDVELRCDPISGHTALYWYRQSLGQGLEFLIYFQGNSAPDKSGLPSDRFSAERTGGSVSTLTIQRTQQEDSAVYLCASSLWRGFITYNSPLHFGNGTRLTVT.

The chain employs TRBV13 and TRBJ2-3, with D maybe TRBD2 (6 bases). The CDR3 is 15 amino acids. V was shortened by 0 bases and J by 4 bases, with 11 bases between the two germline ends. Germline-derived CDR1 and CDR2 are PRHDT and FYEKMQ (reference sequence). Here the CDR3 DNA reads TGTGCCAGCAGCTTAGGACGACTAGTCTCAGATACGCAGTATTTT. Protein sequence: CASSLGRLVSDTQYF.

The chain is built from TRBV5-8 and TRBJ1-6, with D uncertain. Trimming removed 1 base at V and 8 bases at J, with 13 bases between. Germline values: CDR1 SGHTS, CDR2 YDEGEE. The CDR3 runs 15 residues. The CDR3 here is CASSLLRNLDSPLHF. CDR3 DNA sequence: TGTGCCAGCAGCTTGTTGAGGAATCTGGATTCACCCCTCCACTTT.

Of note for this clone: Different DNA sequences within this sample yield the same CDR3. This chain uses TRBV6-5 with TRBJ2-7; D is uncertain. The V gene's germline CDR1 is MNHEY and CDR2 SVGAGI. The CDR3 runs to 12 residues. Between the trimmed V and J ends, which lost 5 bases and 0 bases, there was a span of 5 bases. CDR3 DNA sequence: TGTGCCAGCAGTCTAGACTCCTACGAGCAGTACTTC. Residues: CASSLDSYEQYF.

The CDR3 region is CASRGSGGFYEQYF. CDR3 in DNA: TGTGCCAGCAGAGGTAGCGGGGGATTCTACGAGCAGTACTTC. The gene calls are TRBV28 and TRBJ2-7, with TRBD2 matching over 9 bases. Per the germline V gene, CDR1 is MDHEN and CDR2 is SYDVKM. The length of the CDR3 is 14 residues. V dropped 6 bases and J dropped 3; count of bases not matched to a gene: 6. Full variable domain (rest looked up from reference TRBV28 and TRBJ2-7): DVKVTQSSRYLVKRTGEKVFLECVQDMDHENMFWYRQDPGLGLRLIYFSYDVKMKEKGDIPEGYSVSREKKERFSLILESASTNQTSMYLCASRGSGGFYEQYFGPGTRLTVT.